Included here is one T cell receptor (beta chain) sequence, with context. Its antigen is unknown. The data are from a study of CD8+ T cells in alopecia areata. The wider study: Treated patients received oral tofacitinib, 5 to 10 mg twice daily. Study-level results: It was lesional scalp, especially alopecia totalis/universalis, that showed higher clonality than normal scalp. Scalp samples also contribute reads from the resident alphabeta T cells found in normal skin.

Treatment noted: oral pan-JAK inhibitor, 5-10 mg twice daily. It was cDNA, reverse transcribed from extracted RNA, that served as the sequencing template. This table comes from immunoSEQ multiplex PCR, and its TCRdb copy is limited to in-frame clones, with some not included. Of some 120,000 clones listed, roughly 50% were seen once; the top ten hold roughly an eighth. Sequencing used CD8+ T cells sorted from blood, obtained at week 24, from a patient treated with tofacitinib. The receptor was derived from a human donor with alopecia areata.

CDR3 sequence reads: CASSPPGQGSYGYTF. In nucleotides, the CDR3 is TGTGCCAGCTCACCCCCGGGACAGGGTTCCTATGGCTACACCTTC. This rearrangement joins TRBV18 to TRBJ1-2, with 9 bases aligning to TRBD1. From germline, CDR1 is KGHSH and CDR2 LQKENI. This CDR3 is built from 15 residues. Trimming took 3 bases from V and 4 from J; bases not matched to a gene: 6. The full variable domain, rest sourced from reference TRBV18 and TRBJ1-2, is NAGVMQNPRHLVRRRGQEARLRCSPMKGHSHVYWYRQLPEEGLKFMVYLQKENIIDESGMPKERFSAEFPKEGPSILRIQQVVRGDSAAYFCASSPPGQGSYGYTFGSGTRLTVV.